The 23 T cell receptor beta chains below come from one sample, sequenced in a study of T-cell memory formation after mild COVID-19. TCRdb analysed the 5' RACE reads with MiXCR anew, one entry per CDR3 protein. This sample has fewer than 150,000 distinct CDR3 sequences; around 14% occur once, and the top ten carry around 28%. Sequencing used PBMCs or a T cell subset sorted from them (not recorded which). Source of these receptors: an adult woman who had mild COVID-19 (a few samples of this study predate the infection). Cell type and time point are not known.

V usage is TRBV27 and J usage is TRBJ2-1, with TRBD2 identical over 10 bases. The CDR3 consists of 15 residues. The germline gives CDR1 MNHEY, CDR2 SMNVEV (reference sequence). V dropped 2 bases and J dropped 4; count of bases not matched to a gene: 2. In DNA form, the CDR3 reads TGTGCCAGCAGTTTAGTTAGCGGGGGGTACAATGAGCAGTTCTTC. Translated: CASSLVSGGYNEQFF.

This clonotype has more than one count but fewer than ten. The V gene is TRBV7-9, the J gene TRBJ2-1; D is uncertain. The CDR3 length is 13 residues. Germline lookup yields CDR1 SEHNR and CDR2 FQNEAQ (reference sequence). Between the trimmed V and J ends, which lost 8 bases and 6 bases, there was a span of 14 bases. CDR3 in DNA: TGTGCCAGCGTCCGTGGCCTAGTCAATGAGCAGTTCTTC. It is translated as CASVRGLVNEQFF.

CDR3 bases: TGCAGCGTTGAAACTGAGAGGACAGGCCTTTACCAGCAGTACTTC. This codes for CSVETERTGLYQQYF. J is TRBJ2-7 and V is TRBV29-1, with TRBD1 matching over 7 bases. Germline V gene sequence: CDR1 SQVTM, CDR2 ANQGSEA. The trim removed 2 bases at V and 8 bases at J, leaving 15 bases unmatched. The CDR3 is made up of 15 amino acids.

The J gene is TRBJ2-7, the V gene TRBV25-1, with D possibly being TRBD2 (6 bases). V lost 6 bases and J lost 6, with 21 bases in between. The CDR3 is made up of 15 amino acids. Germline V gene lookup returns CDR1 MGHDK and CDR2 SYGVNS. This CDR3 reads CASRDGLAGFGEQYF. For the CDR3, the DNA is TGTGCCAGCAGAGATGGATTGGCGGGGTTTGGCGAGCAGTACTTC.

This clonotype turned up a few times. V gene TRBV7-6 combines with J gene TRBJ2-7, with D tentatively TRBD2 (5 bases). The CDR3 spans 14 residues. The ends were cut back, 5 bases at V and 3 bases at J, with 14 bases in the middle. CDR1 and CDR2 (germline): SGHVS, FNYEAQ. Written as DNA, the CDR3 is TGTGCCAGCAGCATGAGCGGCAGTAACTACGAGCAGTACTTC. It codes for CASSMSGSNYEQYF.

This clonotype showed up just a few times. The gene calls are TRBV20-1 and TRBJ2-1; possible D gene TRBD1, 5 bases. V was trimmed by 6 bases and J by 8 bases, leaving 23 bases between them. The germline gives CDR1 DFQATT, CDR2 SNEGSKA (reference sequence). This CDR3 contains 15 residues. CDR3 protein: CSAKGQGRLYDEQFF. CDR3 bases: TGCAGTGCAAAAGGGCAGGGAAGGCTATACGATGAGCAGTTCTTC.

The chain couples TRBV7-9 to TRBJ1-4; no definite D call. Germline V lookup: CDR1 SEHNR, CDR2 FQNEAQ (reference sequence). Trimming stripped 2 bases from V and 2 bases from J, with 9 bases between. The CDR3 is made up of 15 amino acids. DNA for the CDR3: TGTGCCAGCAGCTTACCCGGGCTGACTAATGAAAAACTGTTTTTT. This encodes CASSLPGLTNEKLFF.

V usage is TRBV7-6 and J usage is TRBJ2-3; D is undetermined. The CDR3 has 13 amino acids. Germline-derived CDR1 and CDR2 are SGHVS and FNYEAQ. Deletions cut 0 bases from V and 6 bases from J, with 7 bases between. The CDR3 reads CASSLARGDTQYF. The CDR3 coding sequence is TGTGCCAGCAGCTTAGCGCGTGGCGATACGCAGTATTTT.

J is TRBJ1-1 and V is TRBV4-3; no definite D call. Trimming stripped 3 bases from V and 1 base from J, with 15 bases between. Germline V CDR1 and CDR2: LGHNA, YSLEER. The CDR3 length is 16 residues. CDR3 coding DNA: TGCGCCAGCAGCCATGGTGGGATTTACTCGAACACTGAAGCTTTCTTT. Amino acids: CASSHGGIYSNTEAFF.

This clonotype was counted only a few times. The chain joins TRBV7-8 to TRBJ2-4; a weak D match, TRBD2 (6 bases). CDR3 length: 14 residues. CDR1 is SGHVS and CDR2 is FQNEAQ in the germline V gene. V was pared by 0 bases and J by 15 bases, with 18 bases between. The CDR3 coding sequence is TGTGCCAGCAGCTTAGCGGTCATGGGGGGTTTTGTGTACTTC. The encoded protein is CASSLAVMGGFVYF.

This clonotype has just a few counts. Its ends do not fully match the called genes, so a read error is possible. The genes are TRBV7-9 and TRBJ1-2; D is unresolved. The CDR3 runs 12 residues. Germline V gives CDR1 SEHNR, CDR2 FQNEAQ (reference sequence). The chain's CDR3 is CASSLRDTTIAF. The CDR3 coding sequence is TGTGCCAGCAGCTTACGAGACACGACTATCGCCTTC.

This clonotype was seen a handful of times. The chain employs TRBV5-5 and TRBJ2-5; D is unclear. The germline V gene encodes CDR1 SGHKS and CDR2 YYEKEE (reference sequence). This CDR3 comprises 12 residues. The V end lost 0 bases, the J end lost 2 bases, and 2 bases lay between the germline ends. The CDR3 DNA is TGTGCCAGCAGCTTGGTACAAGAGACCCAGTACTTC. Its protein product is CASSLVQETQYF.

This clonotype was found a few times. The rearrangement uses TRBV12-3 or TRBV12-4 and TRBJ2-3; perhaps TRBD1 as D (6 bases). V lost 5 bases, J lost 7 bases, and 10 bases lay in between. The CDR3 length is 12 residues. The chain's CDR3 is CASSRQANTQYF. In DNA form, the CDR3 reads TGTGCCAGCAGTAGACAGGCCAATACGCAGTATTTT.

There are many counts of this clonotype. This chain uses TRBV12-3 or TRBV12-4 with TRBJ2-7; TRBD1 matches at 7 bases. This CDR3 is 14 amino acids long. The trim removed 5 bases at V and 4 bases at J, leaving 8 bases unmatched. Here the CDR3 reads CASSPATGSYEQYF. For the CDR3, the DNA is TGTGCCAGCAGTCCAGCGACAGGGTCGTACGAGCAGTACTTC.

This clonotype was seen a handful of times. DNA of the CDR3: TGTGCCAGCTCGATCGGGGGCCTGGCGGACGAGCAGTACTTC. Translated: CASSIGGLADEQYF. This sequence joins TRBV12-3 or TRBV12-4 and TRBJ2-7, with D perhaps being TRBD1 or TRBD2 (6 bases each). The CDR3 contains 14 residues. Trimming left V 8 bases short and J 5 bases short, with 19 bases between.

The chain combines TRBV5-1 with TRBJ2-3; D is perhaps TRBD1 (6 bases). Looked up from germline, CDR1 is SGHRS and CDR2 is YFSETQ. This CDR3 contains 14 residues. Deletions cut 4 bases from V and 4 bases from J, with 13 bases between. DNA of the CDR3: TGCGCCAGCAGCACAGGACAGTCCGCAGATACGCAGTATTTT. It specifies CASSTGQSADTQYF.

Written as DNA, the CDR3 is TGTGCCAGCGAGTCGATCTTTAGACAGGGGAAAATATACAATGAGCAGTTCTTC. This codes for CASESIFRQGKIYNEQFF. This chain connects TRBV5-6 to TRBJ2-1; 8 bases fit TRBD1. The CDR3 covers 18 residues. Germline values: CDR1 SGHDT, CDR2 YYEEEE. V shed 7 bases and J 4 bases; nucleotides not matched to a gene: 19.

This clonotype has a handful of counts. The chain is built from TRBV9 and TRBJ2-1, with D possibly being TRBD2 (6 bases). Trimming stripped 0 bases from V and 10 bases from J, with 11 bases between. Germline CDR1 is SGDLS and CDR2 is YYNGEE. The CDR3 is 13 amino acids. The CDR3 loop reads CASSVGGLEEQFF. In nucleotides, the CDR3 is TGTGCCAGCAGCGTAGGGGGACTTGAGGAGCAGTTCTTC.

This clonotype was found a few times. This sequence joins TRBV5-6 and TRBJ2-5, with 13 bases matching TRBD2. With V trimmed by 4 bases and J by 5 bases, 8 bases remained unmatched. This CDR3 spans 16 amino acids. The V gene's germline CDR1 is SGHDT and CDR2 YYEEEE. Here the CDR3 reads CASSLGTSGIEETQYF. DNA for the CDR3: TGTGCCAGCAGCCTAGGGACTAGCGGGATAGAGGAGACCCAGTACTTC.

CDR3 residues: CAWSVVVVDEQFF. Written as DNA, the CDR3 is TGTGCCTGGAGTGTCGTCGTGGTCGATGAGCAGTTCTTC. The chain uses TRBV30 and TRBJ2-1, with D uncertain. The germline V and J ends were trimmed by 0 bases and 8 bases, with 11 bases remaining between them. The CDR3 sequence is 13 residues long. From germline, CDR1 is GTSNPN and CDR2 SVGIG (reference sequence).

V usage is TRBV19 and J usage is TRBJ2-2; 7 nucleotides align to TRBD2. Germline V lookup: CDR1 LNHDA, CDR2 SQIVND (reference sequence). V lost 5 bases and J lost 4; bases outside the gene matches: 4. The CDR3 contains 14 residues. For the CDR3, the DNA is TGTGCCAGTAGTTTGAGCGGGACCACCGGGGAGCTGTTTTTT. Amino acid sequence: CASSLSGTTGELFF.

This sequence joins TRBV6-2 or TRBV6-3 and TRBJ2-1, with D perhaps TRBD1 (6 bases). V shed 7 bases and J shed 0 bases, with 13 bases lying between them. The CDR3 has 15 residues. Germline CDR1 is MNHEY and CDR2 is SVGEGT. The CDR3 reads CASINRDNSYNEQFF. CDR3 DNA: TGTGCCAGCATCAACCGGGACAACTCCTACAATGAGCAGTTCTTC.

The table lists this clonotype with a few counts. This chain connects TRBV7-6 to TRBJ2-3, with 14 bases identical to TRBD2. CDR1 and CDR2 from the germline V gene are SGHVS and FNYEAQ. The length of the CDR3 is 17 residues. The ends lost 6 bases at V and 5 bases at J; junction bases unmatched: 10. As DNA, the CDR3 is TGTGCCAGCAGTCACGGGACTAGCGGGAGTCTAGGAGATACGCAGTATTTT. Translating it yields CASSHGTSGSLGDTQYF.